The rows below give T cell receptor beta chains drawn from one sample of a study of lymphopenia after photon versus proton radiotherapy. Sequencing used immunoSEQ multiplex PCR; TCRdb keeps in-frame clones, though not all of them. Altogether 37,000 or so clones are present, more than 70% being singletons, with the ten largest covering about 2.9%. This sample comprised peripheral blood, obtained from a patient treated with photon-based radiotherapy. The receptors originated from a man between 45 and 60 years old with gastric cancer. Both conserved end residues are part of each CDR3. The D gene is left open where the match is weak. Size is omitted from some rows. Given values are once, few, many or a class for expanded clones.

>NA|TRBD1|TRBV9|TRBJ2-7
CASSVAPGQTYEQYF
TGTGCCAGCAGCGTAGCTCCGGGACAGACATACGAGCAGTACTTC
>NA|TRBD2|TRBV5-6|TRBJ2-1
CASSLESGRIVGNEQFF
TGTGCCAGCAGCTTGGAGAGCGGGAGGATTGTCGGGAATGAGCAGTTCTTC
>NA|NA|TRBV7-7|TRBJ2-7
CASSLGTFGYEQYF
TGTGCCAGCAGCCTAGGGACCTTTGGATACGAGCAGTACTTC
>NA|TRBD2|TRBV5-4|TRBJ2-7
CASSLRTSGSGLDEQYF
TGTGCCAGCAGCTTAAGGACTAGCGGGAGCGGGTTGGACGAGCAGTACTTC
>NA|TRBD2|TRBV15|TRBJ2-7
CATSRDPGLAGLEQYF
TGTGCCACCAGCAGAGACCCGGGACTAGCGGGCCTCGAGCAGTACTTC
>NA|TRBD2|TRBV28|TRBJ2-1
CASSLRVGGRGNEQFF
TGTGCCAGCAGCCTGAGGGTAGGCGGGAGAGGGAATGAGCAGTTCTTC
>NA|TRBD1|TRBV29-1|TRBJ1-1
CSGRQGGLSSEAFF
TGCAGCGGCCGACAGGGAGGGTTGAGCTCTGAAGCTTTCTTT
>NA|NA|TRBV11-2|TRBJ1-3
CASSLTDRRTGNTIYF
TGTGCCAGCAGCTTAACCGACAGGAGAACTGGAAACACCATATATTTT
>once|TRBD1|TRBV29-1|TRBJ1-1
CTCYGSNQGANTEAFF
TGCACCTGTTACGGATCAAACCAGGGGGCGAACACTGAAGCTTTCTTT
>NA|NA|TRBV9|TRBJ2-3
CASSPSERPADTQYF
TGTGCCAGCAGCCCTAGCGAGCGGCCCGCAGATACGCAGTATTTT
>NA|TRBD2|TRBV30|TRBJ2-1
CTLRGTSGRRFNEQFF
TGTACCCTCCGGGGGACTAGCGGGAGACGTTTCAATGAGCAGTTCTTC
>NA|NA|TRBV7-5|TRBJ2-7
CVRSGRPGVEQYF
TGTGTCAGAAGCGGTCGGCCAGGGGTCGAGCAGTACTTC
>NA|NA|TRBV11-2|TRBJ2-1
CASSLVPRTYNEQFF
TGTGCCAGCAGCTTAGTCCCTAGAACCTACAATGAGCAGTTCTTC
>NA|TRBD1|TRBV5-1|TRBJ1-4
CASRNDRGPRNEKLFF
TGCGCCAGCCGAAATGACAGGGGCCCACGAAATGAAAAACTGTTTTTT
>few|NA|TRBV5-5|TRBJ2-7
CASSEFTGTYEQYF
TGTGCCAGCAGCGAATTTACAGGGACCTACGAGCAGTACTTC
>NA|NA|TRBV11-2|TRBJ1-5
CASSPPNQPQHF
TGTGCCAGCAGCCCACCCAATCAGCCCCAGCATTTT
>NA|NA|TRBV5-1|TRBJ1-6
CASSLGDGRNSPLHF
TGCGCCAGCAGCTTGGGGGACGGTAGAAATTCACCCCTCCACTTT
>once|NA|TRBV15|TRBJ2-1
CATSRDRRQGQNYNEQFF
TGTGCCACCAGCAGAGATCGGAGGCAGGGCCAAAACTACAATGAGCAGTTCTTC
>NA|TRBD2|TRBV5-1|TRBJ2-7
CASSPGTSLIYEQYF
TGCGCCAGCAGCCCAGGGACTAGCCTTATCTACGAGCAGTACTTC
>NA|NA|TRBV30|TRBJ1-2
CAWSRTGAGRVTYGYTF
TGTGCCTGGAGTCGTACGGGGGCGGGACGGGTAACCTATGGCTACACCTTC
>NA|NA|TRBV18|TRBJ2-3
CASSPPWGPVTDTQYF
TGTGCCAGCTCACCGCCGTGGGGGCCCGTCACAGATACGCAGTATTTT
>NA|NA|TRBV7-2|TRBJ1-2
CASSGGTTKYGYTF
TGTGCCAGCAGCGGTGGGACCACGAAGTATGGCTACACCTTC
>NA|NA|TRBV4-1|TRBJ2-7
CASSQDFSLINYEQYF
TGCGCCAGCAGCCAAGACTTCAGCCTCATAAACTACGAGCAGTACTTC
>NA|TRBD2|TRBV12-5|TRBJ2-3
CASGLTRTSGTYTDTQYF
TGTGCTAGTGGTCTCACTAGGACTAGCGGTACTTACACAGATACGCAGTATTTT
>NA|TRBD1|TRBV6-5|TRBJ2-7
CASSPRDRYDEQYF
TGTGCCAGCAGCCCAAGGGACAGGTACGACGAGCAGTACTTC
>NA|NA|TRBV7-9|TRBJ2-7
CASSSQGYEQYF
TGTGCCAGCAGCTCTCAGGGGTACGAGCAGTACTTC
>NA|NA|TRBV30|TRBJ1-2
CAWCVSRGRDYGYTF
TGTGCCTGGTGCGTCTCGAGGGGCAGGGACTATGGCTACACCTTC
>few|NA|TRBV28|TRBJ2-7
CASSLSNYEQYF
TGTGCCAGCAGTTTATCCAACTACGAGCAGTACTTC
>NA|NA|TRBV6-5|TRBJ2-7
CASTGPGRGYEQYF
TGTGCCAGCACCGGCCCGGGTAGGGGGTACGAGCAGTACTTC
>NA|TRBD2|TRBV10-1|TRBJ2-7
CASSPSGYEQYF
TGCGCCAGCAGTCCTAGCGGTTACGAGCAGTACTTC
>NA|TRBD2|TRBV7-2|TRBJ2-1
CASSLGLAGAYEQFF
TGTGCCAGCAGCTTAGGACTAGCGGGAGCGTATGAGCAGTTCTTC
>NA|TRBD2|TRBV7-9|TRBJ2-7
CASGGGRAVEQYF
TGTGCCAGCGGCGGGGGGAGGGCAGTCGAGCAGTACTTC
>NA|NA|TRBV19|TRBJ1-5
CASSILLDGGGQPQHF
TGTGCCAGTAGTATATTGCTCGACGGAGGGGGTCAGCCCCAGCATTTT
>NA|NA|TRBV19|TRBJ2-7
CASSITRERTYEQYF
TGTGCCAGTAGTATAACCAGGGAAAGAACCTACGAGCAGTACTTC
>few|TRBD2|TRBV11-2|TRBJ2-2
CASSFLAGGVGELFF
TGTGCCAGCAGCTTCTTGGCGGGAGGGGTCGGGGAGCTGTTTTTT
>NA|NA|TRBV10-3|TRBJ1-2
CAISESWGLDYGYTF
TGTGCCATCAGTGAGTCCTGGGGGCTAGACTATGGCTACACCTTC
>NA|TRBD1|TRBV7-6|TRBJ2-2
CASSLDQGVTGELFF
TGTGCCAGCAGCTTAGATCAGGGGGTCACCGGGGAGCTGTTTTTT
>NA|TRBD2|TRBV9|TRBJ2-7
CASSVGLAGVYEQYF
TGTGCCAGCAGCGTAGGGCTAGCGGGAGTCTACGAGCAGTACTTC
>NA|TRBD2|TRBV7-9|TRBJ2-2
CASRRGLAGGSNTGELFF
TGTGCCAGCAGGCGGGGACTAGCGGGAGGCTCGAACACCGGGGAGCTGTTTTTT
>NA|NA|TRBV25-1|TRBJ2-3
CASSETDTQYF
TGTGCCAGCAGTGAGACAGATACGCAGTATTTT
>few|NA|TRBV7-9|TRBJ1-2
CASSLVKGVNYGYTF
TGTGCCAGCAGCTTAGTCAAGGGGGTTAACTATGGCTACACCTTC
>few|TRBD1|TRBV30|TRBJ2-2
CAWKGDRRNTGELFF
TGTGCCTGGAAAGGGGACAGGCGAAACACCGGGGAGCTGTTTTTT
>NA|NA|TRBV7-9|TRBJ2-1
CASFPTGQIYNEQFF
TGTGCCAGCTTCCCGACAGGCCAAATCTACAATGAGCAGTTCTTC
>NA|NA|TRBV15|TRBJ1-1
CATSRDLTGHTEAFF
TGTGCCACCAGCAGAGATTTAACGGGGCACACTGAAGCTTTCTTT
>NA|NA|TRBV10-3|TRBJ2-7
CAISESGGEYEQYF
TGTGCCATCAGTGAGTCAGGGGGGGAGTACGAGCAGTACTTC
>few|NA|TRBV11-2|TRBJ2-7
CASSRGYEQYF
TGTGCCAGCAGCCGGGGGTACGAGCAGTACTTC
>NA|NA|TRBV10-3|TRBJ2-5
CAISESWETQYF
TGTGCCATCAGTGAGTCCTGGGAGACCCAGTACTTC